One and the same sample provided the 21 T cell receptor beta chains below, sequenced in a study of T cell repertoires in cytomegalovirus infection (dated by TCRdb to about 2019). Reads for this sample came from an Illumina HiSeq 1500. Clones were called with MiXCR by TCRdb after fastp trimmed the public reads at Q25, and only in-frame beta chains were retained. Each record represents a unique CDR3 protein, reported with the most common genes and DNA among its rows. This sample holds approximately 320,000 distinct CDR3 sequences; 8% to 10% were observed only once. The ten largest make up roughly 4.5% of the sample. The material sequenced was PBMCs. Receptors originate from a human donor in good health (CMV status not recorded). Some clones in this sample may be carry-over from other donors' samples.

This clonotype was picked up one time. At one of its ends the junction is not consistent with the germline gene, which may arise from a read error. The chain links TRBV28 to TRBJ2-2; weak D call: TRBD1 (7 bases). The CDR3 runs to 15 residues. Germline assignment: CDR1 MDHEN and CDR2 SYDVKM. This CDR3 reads CASIPGGLGTGALFF. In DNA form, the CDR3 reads TGTGCCAGCATTCCAGGGGGGTTAGGGACCGGGGCGCTGTTTTTT. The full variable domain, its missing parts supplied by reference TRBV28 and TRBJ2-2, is DVKVTQSSRYLVKRTGEKVFLECVQDMDHENMFWYRQDPGLGLRLIYFSYDVKMKEKGDIPEGYSVSREKKERFSLILESASTNQTSMYLCASIPGGLGTGALFFGEGSRLTVL.

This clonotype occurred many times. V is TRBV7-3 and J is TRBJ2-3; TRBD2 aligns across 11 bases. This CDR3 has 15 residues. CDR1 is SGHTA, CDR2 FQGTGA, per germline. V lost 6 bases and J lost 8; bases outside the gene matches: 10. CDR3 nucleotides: TGTGCCAGCAGTCGCGGCACTAGCGGGAGTGGTACGCAGTATTTT. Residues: CASSRGTSGSGTQYF. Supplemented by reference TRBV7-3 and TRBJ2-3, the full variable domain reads GAGVSQTPSNKVTEKGKYVELRCDPISGHTALYWYRQSLGQGPEFLIYFQGTGAADDSGLPNDRFFAVRPEGSVSTLKIQRTERGDSAVYLCASSRGTSGSGTQYFGPGTRLTVL.

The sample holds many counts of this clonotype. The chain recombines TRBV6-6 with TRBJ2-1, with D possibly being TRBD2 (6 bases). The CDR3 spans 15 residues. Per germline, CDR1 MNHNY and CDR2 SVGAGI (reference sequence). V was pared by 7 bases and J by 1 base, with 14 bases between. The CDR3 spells CASKGGIGSYNEQFF. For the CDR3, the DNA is TGTGCCAGCAAAGGCGGGATTGGTTCCTACAATGAGCAGTTCTTC.

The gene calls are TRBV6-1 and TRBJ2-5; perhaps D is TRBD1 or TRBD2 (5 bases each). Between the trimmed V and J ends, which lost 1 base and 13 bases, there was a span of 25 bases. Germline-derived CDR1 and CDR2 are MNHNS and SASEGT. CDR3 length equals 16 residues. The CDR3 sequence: CASSEVGGSRPLPAYF. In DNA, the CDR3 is TGTGCCAGCAGTGAAGTTGGGGGATCCAGACCGTTACCTGCGTACTTC.

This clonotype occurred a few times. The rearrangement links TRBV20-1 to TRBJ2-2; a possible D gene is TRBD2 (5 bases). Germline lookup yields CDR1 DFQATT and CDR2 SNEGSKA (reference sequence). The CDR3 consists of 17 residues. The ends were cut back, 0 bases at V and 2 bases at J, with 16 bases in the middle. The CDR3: CSARDRLASHNTGELFF. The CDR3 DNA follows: TGCAGTGCTAGAGATCGGTTGGCTAGCCACAACACCGGGGAGCTGTTTTTT.

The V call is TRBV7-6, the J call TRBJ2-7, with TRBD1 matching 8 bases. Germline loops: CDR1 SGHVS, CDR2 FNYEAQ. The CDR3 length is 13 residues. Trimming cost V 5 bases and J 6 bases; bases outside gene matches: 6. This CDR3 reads CASSRQTGAEQYF. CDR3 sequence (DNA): TGTGCCAGCAGCCGACAGACAGGGGCCGAGCAGTACTTC.

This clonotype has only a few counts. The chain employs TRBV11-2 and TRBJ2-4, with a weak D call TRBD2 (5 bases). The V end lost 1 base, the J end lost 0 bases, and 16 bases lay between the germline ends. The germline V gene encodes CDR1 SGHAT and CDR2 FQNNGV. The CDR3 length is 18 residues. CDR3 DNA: TGTGCCAGCAGCTTAGGGCGGGTTGACGGACTAGCCAAAAACATTCAGTACTTC. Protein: CASSLGRVDGLAKNIQYF. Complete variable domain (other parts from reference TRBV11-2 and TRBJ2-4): EAGVAQSPRYKIIEKRQSVAFWCNPISGHATLYWYQQILGQGPKLLIQFQNNGVVDDSQLPKDRFSAERLKGVDSTLKIQPAKLEDSAVYLCASSLGRVDGLAKNIQYFGAGTRLSVL.

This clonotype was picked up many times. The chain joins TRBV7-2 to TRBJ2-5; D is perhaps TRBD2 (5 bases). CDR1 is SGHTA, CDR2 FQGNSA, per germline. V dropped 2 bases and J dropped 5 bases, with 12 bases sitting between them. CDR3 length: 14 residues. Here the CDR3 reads CASSLSGSGETQYF. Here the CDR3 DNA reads TGTGCCAGCAGCTTAAGTGGGTCGGGGGAGACCCAGTACTTC.

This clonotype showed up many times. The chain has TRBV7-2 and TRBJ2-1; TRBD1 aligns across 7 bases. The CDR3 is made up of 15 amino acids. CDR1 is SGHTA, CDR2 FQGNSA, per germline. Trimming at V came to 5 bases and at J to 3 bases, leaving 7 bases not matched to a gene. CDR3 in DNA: TGTGCCAGCAGCCCGACAGGGCGCTTCTACAATGAGCAGTTCTTC. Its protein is CASSPTGRFYNEQFF. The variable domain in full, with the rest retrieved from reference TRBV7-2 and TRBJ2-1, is GAGVSQSPSNKVTEKGKDVELRCDPISGHTALYWYRQSLGQGLEFLIYFQGNSAPDKSGLPSDRFSAERTGGSVSTLTIQRTQQEDSAVYLCASSPTGRFYNEQFFGPGTRLTVL.

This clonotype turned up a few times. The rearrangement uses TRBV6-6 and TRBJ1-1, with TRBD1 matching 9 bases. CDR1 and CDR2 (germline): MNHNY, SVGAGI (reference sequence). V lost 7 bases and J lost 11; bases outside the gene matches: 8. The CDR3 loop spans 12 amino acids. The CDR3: CASNNRGPEAFF. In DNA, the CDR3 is TGTGCCAGCAATAACAGGGGGCCCGAGGCTTTCTTT.

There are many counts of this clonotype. CDR3 nucleotide sequence: TGTGCCAGCAGTTTCTCGATTGGCTACAATGAGCAGTTCTTC. Its protein is CASSFSIGYNEQFF. The chain recombines TRBV12-3 or TRBV12-4 with TRBJ2-1; D gene ambiguous. The V end was cut by 3 bases, the J end by 3 bases, with 9 bases between. The CDR3 is 14 amino acids.

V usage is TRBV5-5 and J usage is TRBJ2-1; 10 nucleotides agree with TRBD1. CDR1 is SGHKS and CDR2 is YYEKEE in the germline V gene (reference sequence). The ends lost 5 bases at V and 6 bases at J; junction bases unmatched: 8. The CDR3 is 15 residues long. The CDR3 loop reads CASSFGTGVGNEQFF. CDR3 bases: TGTGCCAGCAGTTTCGGGACAGGGGTTGGCAATGAGCAGTTCTTC.

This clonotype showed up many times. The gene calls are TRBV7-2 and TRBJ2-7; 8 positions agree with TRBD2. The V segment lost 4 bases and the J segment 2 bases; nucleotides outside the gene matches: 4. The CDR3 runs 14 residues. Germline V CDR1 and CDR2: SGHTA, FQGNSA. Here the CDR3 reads CASSSTSGPYEQYF. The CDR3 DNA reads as TGTGCCAGCAGCTCCACTAGCGGACCCTACGAGCAGTACTTC.

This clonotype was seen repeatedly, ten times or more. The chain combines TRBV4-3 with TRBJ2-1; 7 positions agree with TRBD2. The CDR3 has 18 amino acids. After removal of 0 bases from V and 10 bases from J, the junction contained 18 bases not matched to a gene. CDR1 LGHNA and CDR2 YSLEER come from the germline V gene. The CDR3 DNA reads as TGCGCCAGCAGCCAAGATCTCCGCCAGTTGGCGGGGGTAAGGGAGCAGTTCTTC. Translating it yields CASSQDLRQLAGVREQFF.

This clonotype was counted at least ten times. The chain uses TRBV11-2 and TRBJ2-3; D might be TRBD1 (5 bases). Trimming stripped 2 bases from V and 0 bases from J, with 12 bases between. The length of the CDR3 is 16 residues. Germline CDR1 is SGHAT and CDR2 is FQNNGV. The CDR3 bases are TGTGCCAGCAGCTTATTAGTACAGGTCAGCACAGATACGCAGTATTTT. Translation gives CASSLLVQVSTDTQYF.

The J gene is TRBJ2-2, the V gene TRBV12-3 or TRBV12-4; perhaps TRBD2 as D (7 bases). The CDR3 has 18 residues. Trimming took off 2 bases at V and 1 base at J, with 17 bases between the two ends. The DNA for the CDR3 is TGTGCCAGCAGTTTAAAATTAGGCGGGGGCCGGAACACCGGGGAGCTGTTTTTT. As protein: CASSLKLGGGRNTGELFF.

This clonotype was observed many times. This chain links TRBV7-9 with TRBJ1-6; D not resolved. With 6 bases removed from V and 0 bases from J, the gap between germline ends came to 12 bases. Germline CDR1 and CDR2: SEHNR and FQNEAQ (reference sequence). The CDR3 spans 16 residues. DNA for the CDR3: TGTGCCAGCAGTCAAGACCGGAGCTCCTATAATTCACCCCTCCACTTT. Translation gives CASSQDRSSYNSPLHF.

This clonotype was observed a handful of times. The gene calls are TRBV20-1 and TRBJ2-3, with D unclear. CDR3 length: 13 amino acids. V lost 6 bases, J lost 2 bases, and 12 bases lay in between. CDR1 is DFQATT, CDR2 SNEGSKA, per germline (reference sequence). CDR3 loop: CSATAVLTDTQYF. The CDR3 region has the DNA TGCAGTGCCACGGCGGTCCTCACAGATACGCAGTATTTT.

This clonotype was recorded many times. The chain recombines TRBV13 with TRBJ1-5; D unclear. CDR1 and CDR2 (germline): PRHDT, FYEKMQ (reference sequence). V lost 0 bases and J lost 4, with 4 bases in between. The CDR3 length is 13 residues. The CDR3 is CASSLGPNQPQHF. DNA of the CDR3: TGTGCCAGCAGCTTAGGCCCGAATCAGCCCCAGCATTTT.

CDR3 bases: TGTGCCAGTCGCCGGGGGAACACTGAAGCTTTCTTT. It specifies CASRRGNTEAFF. The chain is built from TRBV19 and TRBJ1-1; D not certain. Trimming left V 8 bases short and J 1 base short, with 8 bases between. The CDR3 sequence is 12 residues long. From germline, CDR1 is LNHDA and CDR2 SQIVND (reference sequence).

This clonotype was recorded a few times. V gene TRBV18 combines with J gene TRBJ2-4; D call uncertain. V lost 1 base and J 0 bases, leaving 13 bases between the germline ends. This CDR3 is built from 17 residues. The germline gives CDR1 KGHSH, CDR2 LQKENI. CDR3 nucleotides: TGTGCCAGCTCACCACTCCGGCAGTCACTAGCCAAAAACATTCAGTACTTC. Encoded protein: CASSPLRQSLAKNIQYF.